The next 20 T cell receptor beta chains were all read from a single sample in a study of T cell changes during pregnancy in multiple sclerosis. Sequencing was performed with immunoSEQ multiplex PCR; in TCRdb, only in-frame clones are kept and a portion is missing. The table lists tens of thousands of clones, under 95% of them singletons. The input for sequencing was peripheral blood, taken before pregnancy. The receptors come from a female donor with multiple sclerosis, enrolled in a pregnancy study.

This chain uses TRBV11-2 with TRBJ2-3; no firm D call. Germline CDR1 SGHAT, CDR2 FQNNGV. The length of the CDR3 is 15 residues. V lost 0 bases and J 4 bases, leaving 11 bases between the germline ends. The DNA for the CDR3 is TGTGCCAGCAGCTTAGATACCGGGTACGCAGATACGCAGTATTTT. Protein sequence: CASSLDTGYADTQYF.

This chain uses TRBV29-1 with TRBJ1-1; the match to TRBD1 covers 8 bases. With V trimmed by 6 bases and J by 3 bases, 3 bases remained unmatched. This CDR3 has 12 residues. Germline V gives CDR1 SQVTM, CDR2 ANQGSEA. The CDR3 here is CSVSDRDTEAFF. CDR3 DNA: TGCAGCGTCTCGGACAGGGACACTGAAGCTTTCTTT.

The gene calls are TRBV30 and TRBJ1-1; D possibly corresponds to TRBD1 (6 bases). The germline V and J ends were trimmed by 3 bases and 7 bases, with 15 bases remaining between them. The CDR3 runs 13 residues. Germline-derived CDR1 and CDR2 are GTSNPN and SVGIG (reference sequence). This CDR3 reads CAWSRNPDSEAFF. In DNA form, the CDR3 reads TGTGCCTGGAGCCGCAACCCGGACAGTGAAGCTTTCTTT.

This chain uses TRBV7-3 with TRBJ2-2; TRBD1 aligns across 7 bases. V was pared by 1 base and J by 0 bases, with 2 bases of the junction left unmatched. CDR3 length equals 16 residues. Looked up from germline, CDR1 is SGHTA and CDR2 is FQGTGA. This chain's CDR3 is CASSLIGTANTGELFF. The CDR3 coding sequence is TGTGCCAGCAGCTTAATAGGGACAGCGAACACCGGGGAGCTGTTTTTT.

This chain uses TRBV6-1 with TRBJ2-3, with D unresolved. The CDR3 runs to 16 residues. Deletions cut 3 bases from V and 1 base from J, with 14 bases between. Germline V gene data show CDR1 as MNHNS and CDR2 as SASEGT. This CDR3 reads CASSELRNPGTDTQYF. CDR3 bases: TGTGCCAGCAGTGAGCTCCGCAACCCGGGCACAGATACGCAGTATTTT.

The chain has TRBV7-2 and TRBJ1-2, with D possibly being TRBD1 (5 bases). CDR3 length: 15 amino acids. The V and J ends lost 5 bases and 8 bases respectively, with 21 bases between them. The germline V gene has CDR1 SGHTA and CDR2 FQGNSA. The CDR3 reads CASSPKIMDNHGYTF. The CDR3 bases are TGTGCCAGCAGCCCTAAGATAATGGACAATCACGGCTACACCTTC.

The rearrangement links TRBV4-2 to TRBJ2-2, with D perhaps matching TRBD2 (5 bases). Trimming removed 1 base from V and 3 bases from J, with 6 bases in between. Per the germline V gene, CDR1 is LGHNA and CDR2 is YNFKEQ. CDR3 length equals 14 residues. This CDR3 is CASSQGTDTGELFF. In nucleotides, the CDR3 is TGTGCCAGCAGCCAAGGGACTGACACCGGGGAGCTGTTTTTT.

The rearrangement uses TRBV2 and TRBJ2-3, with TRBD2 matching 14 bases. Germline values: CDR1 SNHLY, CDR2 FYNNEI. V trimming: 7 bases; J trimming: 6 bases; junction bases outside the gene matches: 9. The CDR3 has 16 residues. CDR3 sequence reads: CASNPGLAGVTDTQYF. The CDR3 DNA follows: TGTGCCAGCAACCCGGGACTAGCGGGGGTTACGGATACGCAGTATTTT.

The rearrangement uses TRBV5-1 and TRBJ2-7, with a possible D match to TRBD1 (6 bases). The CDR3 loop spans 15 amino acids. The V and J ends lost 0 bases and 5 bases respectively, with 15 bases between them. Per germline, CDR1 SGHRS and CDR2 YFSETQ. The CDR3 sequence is CASSLGQGAGDEQYF. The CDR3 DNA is TGCGCCAGCAGCTTGGGTCAGGGCGCAGGGGACGAGCAGTACTTC. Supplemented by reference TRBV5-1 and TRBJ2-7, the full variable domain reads KAGVTQTPRYLIKTRGQQVTLSCSPISGHRSVSWYQQTPGQGLQFLFEYFSETQRNKGNFPGRFSGRQFSNSRSEMNVSTLELGDSALYLCASSLGQGAGDEQYFGPGTRLTVT.

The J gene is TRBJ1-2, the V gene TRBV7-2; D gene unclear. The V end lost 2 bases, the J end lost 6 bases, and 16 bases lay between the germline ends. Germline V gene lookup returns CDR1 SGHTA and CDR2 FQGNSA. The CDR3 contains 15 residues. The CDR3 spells CASSLSRLPADGYTF. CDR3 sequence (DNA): TGTGCCAGCAGCTTATCGAGGCTCCCCGCGGATGGCTACACCTTC. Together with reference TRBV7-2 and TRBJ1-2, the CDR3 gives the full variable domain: GAGVSQSPSNKVTEKGKDVELRCDPISGHTALYWYRQSLGQGLEFLIYFQGNSAPDKSGLPSDRFSAERTGGSVSTLTIQRTQQEDSAVYLCASSLSRLPADGYTFGSGTRLTVV.

CDR3 DNA: TGCGCCAGCAGCAAACGGGACAGGGGCGCCACTGAAGCTTTCTTT. Protein sequence: CASSKRDRGATEAFF. J is TRBJ1-1 and V is TRBV10-2; 10 bases match TRBD1. V lost 6 bases to trimming and J lost 4 bases; unmatched junction nucleotides: 8. Germline V gives CDR1 WSHSY, CDR2 SAAADI. The CDR3 has 15 residues.

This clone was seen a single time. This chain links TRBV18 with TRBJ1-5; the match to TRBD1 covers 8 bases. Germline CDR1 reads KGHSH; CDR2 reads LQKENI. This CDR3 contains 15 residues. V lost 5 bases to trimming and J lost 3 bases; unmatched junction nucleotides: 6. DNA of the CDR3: TGTGCCAGCTCATCCGGACAGGGTATCAATCAGCCCCAGCATTTT. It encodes CASSSGQGINQPQHF.

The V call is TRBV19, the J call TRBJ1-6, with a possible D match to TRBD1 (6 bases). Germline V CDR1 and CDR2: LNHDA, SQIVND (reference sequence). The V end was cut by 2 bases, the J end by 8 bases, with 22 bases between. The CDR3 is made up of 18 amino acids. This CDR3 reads CASSISRRGGNRYSPLHF. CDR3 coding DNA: TGTGCCAGTAGTATATCAAGGAGGGGGGGGAACAGATATTCACCCCTCCACTTT. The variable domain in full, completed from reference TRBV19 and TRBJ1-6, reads DGGITQSPKYLFRKEGQNVTLSCEQNLNHDAMYWYRQDPGQGLRLIYYSQIVNDFQKGDIAEGYSVSREKKESFPLTVTSAQKNPTAFYLCASSISRRGGNRYSPLHFGNGTRLTVT.

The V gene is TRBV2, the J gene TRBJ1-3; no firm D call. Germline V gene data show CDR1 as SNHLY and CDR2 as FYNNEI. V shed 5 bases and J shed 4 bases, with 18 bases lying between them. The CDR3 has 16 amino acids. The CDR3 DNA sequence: TGTGCCAGCAGTTCACGTGGGGAGAATTTGGGAAACACCATATATTTT. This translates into CASSSRGENLGNTIYF.

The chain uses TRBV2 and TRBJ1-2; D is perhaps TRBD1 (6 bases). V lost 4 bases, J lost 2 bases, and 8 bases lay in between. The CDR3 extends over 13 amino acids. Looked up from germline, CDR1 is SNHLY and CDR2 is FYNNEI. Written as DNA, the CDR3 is TGTGCCAGCAGTGGGACAGTGAACTATGGCTACACCTTC. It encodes CASSGTVNYGYTF.

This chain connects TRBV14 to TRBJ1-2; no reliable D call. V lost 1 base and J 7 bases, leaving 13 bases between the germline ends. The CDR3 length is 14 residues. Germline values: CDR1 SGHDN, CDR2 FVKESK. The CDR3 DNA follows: TGTGCCAGCAGCCAAGGACGGGTAGTGCGTGGCTACACCTTC. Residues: CASSQGRVVRGYTF.

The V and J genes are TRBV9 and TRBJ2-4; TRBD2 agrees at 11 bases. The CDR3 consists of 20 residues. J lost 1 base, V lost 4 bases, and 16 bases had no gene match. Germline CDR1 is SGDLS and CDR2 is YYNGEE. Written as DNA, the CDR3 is TGTGCCAGCAGCCTGGAGGCTAGCGGGGGGCCCGGGTTGGCCAAAAACATTCAGTACTTC. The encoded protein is CASSLEASGGPGLAKNIQYF.

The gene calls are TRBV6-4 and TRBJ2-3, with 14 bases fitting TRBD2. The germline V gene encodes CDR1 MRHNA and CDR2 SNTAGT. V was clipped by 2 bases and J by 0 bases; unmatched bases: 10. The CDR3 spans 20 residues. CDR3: CASSDRTSGGNRPSTDTQYF. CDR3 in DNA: TGTGCCAGCAGTGACCGGACTAGCGGGGGGAACCGACCTAGCACAGATACGCAGTATTTT.

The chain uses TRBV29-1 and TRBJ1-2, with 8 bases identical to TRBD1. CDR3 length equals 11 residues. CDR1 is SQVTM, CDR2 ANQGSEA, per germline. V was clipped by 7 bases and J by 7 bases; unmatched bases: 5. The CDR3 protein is CSDGQGSGYTF. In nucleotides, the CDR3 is TGCAGCGATGGACAGGGCAGTGGCTACACCTTC.

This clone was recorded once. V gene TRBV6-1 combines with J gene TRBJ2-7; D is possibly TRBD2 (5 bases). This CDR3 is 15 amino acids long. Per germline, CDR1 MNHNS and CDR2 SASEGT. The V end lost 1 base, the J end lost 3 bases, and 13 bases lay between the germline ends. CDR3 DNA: TGTGCCAGCAGTGAAGGGACTGCGACGCTCTACGAGCAGTACTTC. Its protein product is CASSEGTATLYEQYF.